These 3 T cell receptor beta chains were all obtained from the same sample, sequenced in a study of blood T cell repertoires in COVID-19. Profiled with immunoSEQ multiplex PCR; TCRdb holds only in-frame clones, not every one. The profile shows roughly 68,000 clones, roughly 83% of them singletons. Material for sequencing was peripheral blood. These TCRs come from a man over 45 with active COVID-19.

V usage is TRBV10-3 and J usage is TRBJ2-3, with D tentatively TRBD2 (6 bases). The V and J ends lost 8 bases and 2 bases respectively, with 20 bases between them. Per the germline V gene, CDR1 is ENHRY and CDR2 is SYGVKD. The CDR3 is made up of 16 amino acids. The CDR3 DNA reads as TGTGCCATCGCCGGGGTAGCGGCAAGCAACACAGATACGCAGTATTTT. This encodes CAIAGVAASNTDTQYF.

The chain recombines TRBV6-2 or TRBV6-3 with TRBJ2-1; 8 nucleotides agree with TRBD1. V trimming: 4 bases; J trimming: 8 bases; junction bases outside the gene matches: 1. CDR1 MNHEY and CDR2 SVGEGT come from the germline V gene. This CDR3 is 12 amino acids long. The CDR3 nucleotides are TGTGCCAGCAGTTGGACAGGGTATGAGCAGTTCTTC. Amino acid sequence: CASSWTGYEQFF.

This chain joins TRBV25-1 and TRBJ1-3, with D possibly matching TRBD1 (5 bases). The CDR3 totals 15 residues. From germline, CDR1 is MGHDK and CDR2 SYGVNS. V was pared by 5 bases and J by 2 bases, with 13 bases between. The CDR3 nucleotides are TGTGCCAGCAGTCCCGGGGGAGTCGCTGGAAACACCATATATTTT. Its translation is CASSPGGVAGNTIYF.